The rows below give T cell receptor beta chains drawn from one sample of a study of T cell responses to AZD1222 COVID-19 vaccine. Assay: immunoSEQ multiplex PCR; the TCRdb copy retains only in-frame clones and omits some. In the table there are around 150,000 clones, approximately 89% of which are singletons. Source: peripheral blood, taken on day 0 of AZD1222 vaccination. The receptors stem from an adult in good health. Each CDR3 is given with its conserved first and last residue. D genes are given only for firm matches.

j_call: TRBJ1-2; d_call: .; v_call: TRBV19; cdr3_nt: TGTGCCAGTAGTATGGCGGTAAACTATGGCTACACCTTC; cdr3_aa: CASSMAVNYGYTF
j_call: TRBJ2-1; d_call: .; v_call: TRBV5-1; cdr3_nt: TGCGCCAGCAGCTTGGGTCCGCCCGACAATGAGCAGTTCTTC; cdr3_aa: CASSLGPPDNEQFF
j_call: TRBJ1-6; d_call: .; v_call: TRBV9; cdr3_nt: TGTGCCAGCAGCCCCGCGGCAGGGGTTAATTCACCCCTCCACTTT; cdr3_aa: CASSPAAGVNSPLHF
j_call: TRBJ2-1; d_call: .; v_call: TRBV28; cdr3_nt: TGTGCCAGCAGTTTATCTGGGGCTTACAATGAGCAGTTCTTC; cdr3_aa: CASSLSGAYNEQFF
j_call: TRBJ1-1; d_call: TRBD1; v_call: TRBV7-2; cdr3_nt: TGTGCCAGCAGCTTGGACAGGGTTTTTGAAGCTTTCTTT; cdr3_aa: CASSLDRVFEAFF
j_call: TRBJ2-7; d_call: TRBD2; v_call: TRBV6-4; cdr3_nt: TGTGCCAGCAGTGACTCGGGGGGGGTCTCCTCCTACGAGCAGTACTTC; cdr3_aa: CASSDSGGVSSYEQYF
j_call: TRBJ1-6; d_call: .; v_call: TRBV3-1/TRBV3-2; cdr3_nt: TGTGCCAGCAGCCAAGTCAGGGGAGGTTCACCCCTCCACTTT; cdr3_aa: CASSQVRGGSPLHF
j_call: TRBJ1-1; d_call: .; v_call: TRBV5-5; cdr3_nt: TGTGCCAGCAGCTTTATTGGTGGGAGGGATGGCACTGAAGCTTTCTTT; cdr3_aa: CASSFIGGRDGTEAFF
j_call: TRBJ1-2; d_call: .; v_call: TRBV24-1; cdr3_nt: TGTGCCACCAGCGGACGGGGAGGCTACACCTTC; cdr3_aa: CATSGRGGYTF
j_call: TRBJ1-2; d_call: TRBD1; v_call: TRBV7-9; cdr3_nt: TGTGCCAGCAGCTGGGGACAGGGGATTAACTATGGCTACACCTTC; cdr3_aa: CASSWGQGINYGYTF
j_call: TRBJ1-1; d_call: .; v_call: TRBV6-2/TRBV6-3; cdr3_nt: TGTGCCAGCAGTCGACTTCAGGCTGAAGCTTTCTTT; cdr3_aa: CASSRLQAEAFF
j_call: TRBJ2-7; d_call: TRBD2; v_call: TRBV6-5; cdr3_nt: TGTGCCAGCTCGAGCGGGAGGTGGTCCTACGAGCAGTACTTC; cdr3_aa: CASSSGRWSYEQYF
j_call: TRBJ1-3; d_call: .; v_call: TRBV27; cdr3_nt: TGTGCCAGCAGCCCGCAGGGCTCTGGAAACACCATATATTTT; cdr3_aa: CASSPQGSGNTIYF
j_call: TRBJ2-3; d_call: .; v_call: TRBV5-4; cdr3_nt: TGTGCCAGCAGCGAACAGGGGGAGGGGGTTAATACGCAGTATTTT; cdr3_aa: CASSEQGEGVNTQYF
j_call: TRBJ1-3; d_call: .; v_call: TRBV30; cdr3_nt: TGTGCCTGGAGTGTAGGGCGGACCAGCTCTGGAAACACCATATATTTT; cdr3_aa: CAWSVGRTSSGNTIYF
j_call: TRBJ1-6; d_call: TRBD1; v_call: TRBV30; cdr3_nt: TGTGCCTGGAGTCGAGGACAGGGGAATTCACCCCTCCACTTT; cdr3_aa: CAWSRGQGNSPLHF
j_call: TRBJ2-1; d_call: .; v_call: TRBV6-5; cdr3_nt: TGTGCCACCTCAGAGGCGGTGGACAATGAGCAGTTCTTC; cdr3_aa: CATSEAVDNEQFF
j_call: TRBJ1-6; d_call: .; v_call: TRBV10-3; cdr3_nt: TGTGCCATCAGTGAGTCGGCCGGGGGTGGTCAACCCCTCCACTTT; cdr3_aa: CAISESAGGGQPLHF
j_call: TRBJ2-1; d_call: TRBD1; v_call: TRBV6-2/TRBV6-3; cdr3_nt: TGTGCCAGCAGCCCCGCAGGGACAGGGAATTACAATGAGCAGTTCTTC; cdr3_aa: CASSPAGTGNYNEQFF
j_call: TRBJ2-7; d_call: TRBD1; v_call: TRBV19; cdr3_nt: TGTGCCAGTAGTAGTAAGAGGACAGGAGGTGCGAGGGTCTACGAGCAGTACTTC; cdr3_aa: CASSSKRTGGARVYEQYF